These 23 T cell receptor beta chains share one sample of origin, sequenced in a study of beta chain features in type 1 diabetes. Expressed TCRB transcripts were sequenced after all isolated RNA was converted to cDNA. Assay: immunoSEQ multiplex PCR; the TCRdb copy retains only in-frame clones and omits some. The sample includes about 470,000 clones, roughly 31% of them seen just once. Source material: naive CD4+ T cells from blood. The receptor source for this set is a man aged 18 to 30 in good health.

This clone was counted a few times. The rearrangement joins TRBV6-5 to TRBJ2-3; no reliable D call. Trimming cost V 0 bases and J 2 bases, with 12 bases left between them. This CDR3 spans 16 amino acids. The germline CDR1 and CDR2 sequences are MNHEY and SVGAGI. CDR3 sequence: CASSYSWAVSTDTQYF. DNA for the CDR3: TGTGCCAGCAGTTACTCGTGGGCAGTTTCCACAGATACGCAGTATTTT.

This rearrangement joins TRBV5-1 to TRBJ2-7; 9 bases agree with TRBD2. The CDR3 runs to 13 residues. V gave up 5 bases and J gave up 3 bases; unmatched junction bases: 3. Germline V CDR1 and CDR2: SGHRS, YFSETQ. The CDR3 sequence: CASRRTSDYEQYF. CDR3 DNA sequence: TGCGCCAGCAGAAGGACTAGCGACTACGAGCAGTACTTC.

A note on this clone: This sample also contains other DNA sequences that code for the same CDR3. The J gene is TRBJ1-1, the V gene TRBV29-1; D uncertain. Trimming removed 4 bases at V and 1 base at J, with 10 bases between. The CDR3 consists of 13 residues. Germline V gene data show CDR1 as SQVTM and CDR2 as ANQGSEA. In nucleotides, the CDR3 is TGCAGCGTTGCCCCAGGCTCGAACACTGAAGCTTTCTTT. It specifies CSVAPGSNTEAFF.

This clone was counted between two and nine times. J is TRBJ1-1 and V is TRBV7-9; D ambiguous. V shed 5 bases and J shed 5 bases, with 12 bases lying between them. Germline V gene lookup returns CDR1 SEHNR and CDR2 FQNEAQ (reference sequence). The CDR3 has 13 amino acids. The CDR3: CASSLVRDTEAFF. The CDR3, as DNA: TGTGCCAGCAGCCTTGTGCGGGATACTGAAGCTTTCTTT. The full variable domain, in which reference TRBV7-9 and TRBJ1-1 provide the parts outside the CDR3, is DTGVSQNPRHKITKRGQNVTFRCDPISEHNRLYWYRQTLGQGPEFLTYFQNEAQLEKSRLLSDRFSAERPKGSFSTLEIQRTEQGDSAMYLCASSLVRDTEAFFGQGTRLTVV.

The sample holds a few counts of this clone. The chain is built from TRBV15 and TRBJ2-1; 9 bases line up with TRBD2. This CDR3 comprises 16 residues. Germline V CDR1 and CDR2: LNHNV, YYDKDF (reference sequence). The ends lost 5 bases at V and 15 bases at J; junction bases unmatched: 20. This CDR3 reads CATSRPGTSLSRLWFF. Here the CDR3 DNA reads TGTGCCACCAGCCGGCCCGGGACTAGCCTAAGCCGGCTCTGGTTCTTC.

This clone occurred a few times. The chain has TRBV7-9 and TRBJ2-7, with D perhaps TRBD1 (5 bases). The CDR3 has 14 amino acids. Trimming took 1 base from V and 5 from J, leaving 12 bases between them. CDR1 and CDR2 from the germline V gene are SEHNR and FQNEAQ (reference sequence). The CDR3 loop is CASSLGQGQHEQYF. CDR3 DNA sequence: TGTGCCAGCAGCTTAGGGCAGGGTCAACACGAGCAGTACTTC.

The rearrangement links TRBV30 to TRBJ2-5, with TRBD2 identical over 14 bases. Germline V gene data show CDR1 as GTSNPN and CDR2 as SVGIG (reference sequence). This CDR3 is built from 15 residues. J gave up 6 bases and V 3 bases, and 6 bases lay outside the gene matches. In DNA, the CDR3 is TGTGCCTGGAGCAACGGACTAGCGGGAGGAAAGACCCAGTACTTC. Translated, it gives CAWSNGLAGGKTQYF.

The chain couples TRBV29-1 to TRBJ2-3; D remains unclear. The CDR3 totals 14 residues. Trimming took 4 bases from V and 2 from J, leaving 13 bases between them. Germline CDR1 reads SQVTM; CDR2 reads ANQGSEA. The CDR3 region has the DNA TGCAGCGTTGTAGATTCGGGCCCCACAGATACGCAGTATTTT. It encodes CSVVDSGPTDTQYF.

V gene TRBV10-3 combines with J gene TRBJ2-1, with 8 nucleotides matching TRBD1. This CDR3 has 17 residues. V gave up 0 bases and J gave up 5 bases; unmatched junction bases: 9. CDR1 is ENHRY and CDR2 is SYGVKD in the germline V gene. CDR3: CAISESLDRVRDNEQFF. The CDR3 DNA follows: TGTGCCATCAGTGAGTCCTTGGACAGGGTAAGGGACAATGAGCAGTTCTTC.

The V and J genes are TRBV6-6 and TRBJ1-2, with D perhaps TRBD1 (5 bases). This CDR3 spans 15 amino acids. Trimming took 0 bases from V and 4 from J, leaving 12 bases between them. The germline V gene encodes CDR1 MNHNY and CDR2 SVGAGI (reference sequence). The CDR3 region is CASSYSPGDAYGYTF. Here the CDR3 DNA reads TGTGCCAGCAGTTACTCCCCCGGGGACGCCTATGGCTACACCTTC.

About this clone itself: The sample holds other DNA sequences that translate to the same CDR3. The CDR3 loop is CASSSPAYEQYF. The DNA for the CDR3 is TGTGCCAGCAGTTCGCCAGCCTACGAGCAGTACTTC. The V call is TRBV28, the J call TRBJ2-7; no clear D gene. In germline, CDR1 is MDHEN, CDR2 SYDVKM. V lost 4 bases to trimming and J lost 2 bases, with 6 bases between them. This CDR3 comprises 12 residues. Drawing the rest from reference TRBV28 and TRBJ2-7, the complete variable domain is DVKVTQSSRYLVKRTGEKVFLECVQDMDHENMFWYRQDPGLGLRLIYFSYDVKMKEKGDIPEGYSVSREKKERFSLILESASTNQTSMYLCASSSPAYEQYFGPGTRLTVT.

Only a few counts were recorded for this clone. The genes are TRBV4-2 and TRBJ2-7; D ambiguous. This CDR3 is built from 12 residues. Trimming removed 3 bases from V and 5 bases from J, with 8 bases in between. Per the germline V gene, CDR1 is LGHNA and CDR2 is YNFKEQ. CDR3 coding DNA: TGTGCCAGCAGCCATGCCCTCCACGAGCAGTACTTC. It translates to CASSHALHEQYF.

This chain uses TRBV6-6 with TRBJ2-7; D uncertain. The germline gives CDR1 MNHNY, CDR2 SVGAGI (reference sequence). CDR3 length: 12 amino acids. The V end was cut by 6 bases, the J end by 2 bases, with 8 bases between. CDR3 DNA: TGTGCCAGCAGAAGTCCGGCCTACGAGCAGTACTTC. This sequence encodes CASRSPAYEQYF.

The genes are TRBV29-1 and TRBJ2-7; no definite D call. V gave up 6 bases and J gave up 3 bases, with 18 bases separating them. Germline CDR1 is SQVTM and CDR2 is ANQGSEA. The CDR3 sequence is 14 residues long. CDR3 protein: CSVAPGLLNYEQYF. The CDR3 DNA sequence: TGCAGCGTGGCCCCTGGGCTACTCAACTACGAGCAGTACTTC.

The genes are TRBV7-2 and TRBJ2-5; 9 bases line up with TRBD2. The germline V gene encodes CDR1 SGHTA and CDR2 FQGNSA. V was pared by 4 bases and J by 11 bases, with 5 bases of the junction left unmatched. The CDR3 is made up of 12 amino acids. The CDR3 protein is CASSSLAGFQYF. The CDR3 bases are TGTGCCAGCAGCTCCCTAGCGGGGTTTCAGTACTTC. Complete variable domain (other parts from reference TRBV7-2 and TRBJ2-5): GAGVSQSPSNKVTEKGKDVELRCDPISGHTALYWYRQSLGQGLEFLIYFQGNSAPDKSGLPSDRFSAERTGGSVSTLTIQRTQQEDSAVYLCASSSLAGFQYFGPGTRLLVL.

The chain uses TRBV9 and TRBJ2-1; D possibly corresponds to TRBD2 (6 bases). The V end lost 3 bases, the J end lost 9 bases, and 16 bases lay between the germline ends. CDR1 and CDR2 from the germline V gene are SGDLS and YYNGEE. The CDR3 has 14 amino acids. The CDR3 protein is CASSAAGTGSEQFF. In nucleotides, the CDR3 is TGTGCCAGCAGCGCCGCCGGGACTGGGAGTGAGCAGTTCTTC. Based on the CDR3 plus reference TRBV9 and TRBJ2-1, the full variable domain is DSGVTQTPKHLITATGQRVTLRCSPRSGDLSVYWYQQSLDQGLQFLIQYYNGEERAKGNILERFSAQQFPDLHSELNLSSLELGDSALYFCASSAAGTGSEQFFGPGTRLTVL.

The V gene is TRBV28, the J gene TRBJ1-2; D gene ambiguous. Trimming took off 9 bases at V and 1 base at J, with 12 bases between the two ends. This CDR3 has 13 amino acids. Germline loops: CDR1 MDHEN, CDR2 SYDVKM. In DNA form, the CDR3 reads TGTGCCAGTCAAAGCGGATTTAACTATGGCTACACCTTC. It codes for CASQSGFNYGYTF.

This clone was counted a few times. The CDR3 nucleotides read TGTGCCAGCAGTTCGGACACCTACGAGCAGTACTTC. Protein: CASSSDTYEQYF. The gene calls are TRBV28 and TRBJ2-7, with a possible D match to TRBD1 (5 bases). Germline values: CDR1 MDHEN, CDR2 SYDVKM. The CDR3 has 12 amino acids. V gave up 4 bases and J gave up 2 bases, with 6 bases separating them. Together with reference TRBV28 and TRBJ2-7, the CDR3 gives the full variable domain: DVKVTQSSRYLVKRTGEKVFLECVQDMDHENMFWYRQDPGLGLRLIYFSYDVKMKEKGDIPEGYSVSREKKERFSLILESASTNQTSMYLCASSSDTYEQYFGPGTRLTVT.

This clone was counted a few times. J is TRBJ2-7 and V is TRBV10-3, with 9 bases fitting TRBD1. Germline V gene lookup returns CDR1 ENHRY and CDR2 SYGVKD. CDR3 length equals 15 residues. J lost 7 bases, V lost 3 bases, and 10 bases had no gene match. The CDR3, as DNA: TGTGCCATCAGTGACCCCGGGACAGGGCGGTGGGAGCAGTACTTC. As protein: CAISDPGTGRWEQYF.

This chain connects TRBV30 to TRBJ1-3; unclear D gene. This CDR3 spans 12 amino acids. Germline CDR1 and CDR2: GTSNPN and SVGIG (reference sequence). The V and J ends lost 3 bases and 0 bases respectively, with 3 bases between them. This CDR3 reads CAWRSSGNTIYF. CDR3 sequence (DNA): TGTGCCTGGAGGAGCTCTGGAAACACCATATATTTT.

The sample holds a few counts of this clone. V gene TRBV4-1 combines with J gene TRBJ1-4; unclear D gene. V lost 4 bases and J 0 bases, leaving 12 bases between the germline ends. Germline assignment: CDR1 MGHRA and CDR2 YSYEKL. The CDR3 covers 16 residues. The CDR3 coding sequence is TGCGCCAGCAGCCCCCCCTCGATTGCAACTAATGAAAAACTGTTTTTT. Translated, it gives CASSPPSIATNEKLFF.

The rearrangement links TRBV27 to TRBJ1-2; D not certain. Germline assignment: CDR1 MNHEY and CDR2 SMNVEV (reference sequence). The CDR3 has 8 amino acids. V was clipped by 11 bases and J by 7 bases, with 5 bases between them. The CDR3 region has the DNA TGTGCCCACAGTGGCTACACCTTC. It codes for CAHSGYTF.

This clone appeared once. The chain links TRBV10-3 to TRBJ2-2; tentatively, D is TRBD1 (6 bases). V lost 5 bases, J lost 4 bases, and 8 bases lay in between. The germline V gene has CDR1 ENHRY and CDR2 SYGVKD. The CDR3 is 13 residues long. CDR3 nucleotide sequence: TGTGCCATCAGTCAGGGGAGCACCGGGGAGCTGTTTTTT. It specifies CAISQGSTGELFF.